Included here is one T cell receptor beta chain sequence, with context. The antigen is unknown. The sample is drawn from a study of regulatory T cells in long-lasting Graves disease. Library construction for TCR beta used iRepertoire HTBI primers and Arm-PCR of CDR3 regions. One entry per CDR3 protein, called by TCRdb with MiXCR from the multiplex PCR reads. There are 400,000 to 600,000 distinct CDR3 sequences in the sample; 20% to 25% occur only once, and 7% to 9% lies in the top ten. Study findings and constraints: Whereas about 870 public clonotypes were shared by new patients, persistent patients shared more, at roughly 2,500.

Time point of the sample: persistent/refractory GD, antithyroid drugs over 5 years with positive TRAb. Extracted PBMC RNA gave rise to the TCR library. Sequences were derived from peripheral blood mononuclear cells (PBMCs), sampled when the disease was refractory, from a patient treated with antithyroid drugs. The receptor was isolated from a female donor with Graves disease.

The CDR3: CASSLPGTPVNEQYF. CDR3 bases: TGTGCCAGCAGCCTCCCCGGGACACCGGTGAATGAGCAGTACTTC. This sequence joins TRBV7-3 and TRBJ2-7, with a tentative D call TRBD1 (6 bases). The V end lost 5 bases, the J end lost 7 bases, and 21 bases lay between the germline ends. Germline V gives CDR1 SGHTA, CDR2 FQGTGA. The CDR3 has 15 amino acids.